These T cell receptor beta chains were read from a single sample in a study of blood T cell repertoires in COVID-19. Sequenced by immunoSEQ multiplex PCR; TCRdb stores in-frame clones only, minus some. Of roughly 310,000 clones detected, approximately 90% appear once; the ten largest clones hold 3% to 4%. The specimen sequenced was peripheral blood. The receptors were sampled from a woman in her fifties or sixties with active or convalescent COVID-19. The CDR3 runs from the conserved cysteine through the conserved F or W. A D gene is named only where the DNA matches it firmly. Some rows mark clone size as missing; the rest say once, few, many or name a class of expanded clone.

j_call clone_size d_call v_call cdr3_nt cdr3_aa
TRBJ2-7 NA NA TRBV12-5 TGTGCTAGTGGTTTGGTAGAAAGGGGAGGCGGCGAGCAGTACTTC CASGLVERGGGEQYF
TRBJ2-2 NA TRBD1 TRBV9 TGTGCCAGCAGCGTAGACAGGGGGACCGGGGAGCTGTTTTTT CASSVDRGTGELFF
TRBJ1-2 NA NA TRBV9 TGTGCCAGCAGCGTAGGTAGTTCCTATGGCTACACCTTC CASSVGSSYGYTF
TRBJ2-1 NA TRBD2 TRBV5-6 TGTGCCAGCAGCCGTCGAGCGGGAGGGCCCGGGTACAATGAGCAGTTCTTC CASSRRAGGPGYNEQFF
TRBJ1-1 once NA TRBV28 TGTGCCAGCCGAACATTGAGGGAAGCTTTCTTT CASRTLREAFF
TRBJ1-2 NA TRBD1 TRBV5-6 TGTGCCAGCAGCCAAGGGACAGGGGTCTATGGCTACACCTTC CASSQGTGVYGYTF
TRBJ2-1 NA TRBD2 TRBV2 TGTGCCAGCATTAGAAGACTAGCGGGGGCTTCCAATGAGCAGTTCTTC CASIRRLAGASNEQFF
TRBJ2-1 NA NA TRBV18 TGTGCCAGCTCACCCTCGACTAGACCCCTCAATGAGCAGTTCTTC CASSPSTRPLNEQFF
TRBJ1-5 NA TRBD1 TRBV28 TGTGCCAGCAGTTTCGGACAGGGCGGGCAGCCCCAGCATTTT CASSFGQGGQPQHF
TRBJ1-2 once NA TRBV19 TGTGCCAGTAGTATTAGTCGGAACTATGGCTACACCTTC CASSISRNYGYTF
TRBJ1-6 NA TRBD1 TRBV15 TGTGCCACCAGCATACCCGGGACAGGCTATAATTCACCCCTCCACTTT CATSIPGTGYNSPLHF
TRBJ2-7 few NA TRBV2 TGTGCCAGCAGTGGGTCCGGGGGCGAGCAGTACTTC CASSGSGGEQYF
TRBJ1-1 NA TRBD1 TRBV7-9 TGTGCCAGCAGCTTCTCAGGGGGCAACACTGAAGCTTTCTTT CASSFSGGNTEAFF
TRBJ1-4 once NA TRBV27 TGTGCCAGCAGGGCGAAGGGGGCAACTAATGAAAAACTGTTTTTT CASRAKGATNEKLFF
TRBJ1-4 NA NA TRBV18 TGTGCCAGCTCAGCGGGGTCGGGAACTAATGAAAAACTGTTTTTT CASSAGSGTNEKLFF
TRBJ2-7 NA TRBD2 TRBV19 TGTGCCAGTAGTAGAAGACTAGCGGGGGTGAGCTACGAGCAGTACTTC CASSRRLAGVSYEQYF
TRBJ2-3 NA NA TRBV5-1 TGCGCCAGCAGTCAACGCGGCCTATTAAGCACAGATACGCAGTATTTT CASSQRGLLSTDTQYF
TRBJ2-6 once NA TRBV5-8 TGTGCCAGCAGCCGGAGGTACTCTGGGGCCAACGTCCTGACTTTC CASSRRYSGANVLTF